Shown below are 8 T cell receptor beta chains from a single sample sequenced in a study of T cell changes during pregnancy in multiple sclerosis. Only in-frame clones appear in the TCRdb table, and some are missing; sequencing was by immunoSEQ multiplex PCR. The profile covers 37,000 or so clones, with 90% to 95% appearing a single time and 1.7% taken by the ten largest. This material consisted of peripheral blood, taken in the third trimester of pregnancy. Receptors were obtained from a female donor with multiple sclerosis, enrolled in a pregnancy study.

This chain connects TRBV4-1 to TRBJ1-4; 11 bases are shared with TRBD1. J gave up 0 bases and V 3 bases, and 9 bases lay outside the gene matches. CDR3 size: 19 residues. Looked up from germline, CDR1 is MGHRA and CDR2 is YSYEKL. Here the CDR3 reads CASSHPPGQGVSTNEKLFF. CDR3 nucleotide sequence: TGCGCCAGCAGCCACCCGCCGGGACAGGGGGTTTCAACTAATGAAAAACTGTTTTTT.

In this sample, this clone turned up once. The CDR3 DNA sequence: TGTGCCAGTAGTCTCTTGACAGTTTTCTCTGGAAACACCATATATTTT. Its translation is CASSLLTVFSGNTIYF. The chain is built from TRBV19 and TRBJ1-3; perhaps TRBD1 as D (5 bases). CDR1 and CDR2 from the germline V gene are LNHDA and SQIVND (reference sequence). Trimming took 5 bases from V and 0 from J, leaving 14 bases between them. The CDR3 is 16 amino acids.

The chain links TRBV28 to TRBJ1-4; 9 bases match TRBD1. Germline loops: CDR1 MDHEN, CDR2 SYDVKM. Trimming removed 5 bases from V and 5 bases from J; junction bases left unmatched: 9. This CDR3 region has 16 residues. CDR3 coding DNA: TGTGCCAGCAGTATCTACACAGGGGGCCCAAATGAAAAACTGTTTTTT. This translates into CASSIYTGGPNEKLFF.

The V call is TRBV9, the J call TRBJ1-2; no reliable D call. CDR1 SGDLS and CDR2 YYNGEE come from the germline V gene. This CDR3 has 14 residues. Trimming took off 0 bases at V and 4 bases at J, with 10 bases between the two ends. The CDR3 protein is CASSVDPSTYGYTF. CDR3 DNA sequence: TGTGCCAGCAGCGTAGATCCCAGTACCTATGGCTACACCTTC.

V usage is TRBV18 and J usage is TRBJ1-2; 8 bases match TRBD1. The J segment lost 4 bases and the V segment lost 1 base, leaving 14 bases of the junction unmatched. Per germline, CDR1 KGHSH and CDR2 LQKENI. This CDR3 is built from 18 residues. CDR3 coding DNA: TGTGCCAGCTCACCACGGCGGACAGGGCCTATCGTAGGCTATGGCTACACCTTC. Its translation is CASSPRRTGPIVGYGYTF.

The V call is TRBV6-6, the J call TRBJ2-7, with D hard to call. V was shortened by 5 bases and J by 6 bases, with 14 bases between the two germline ends. The length of the CDR3 is 13 residues. Germline V gene lookup returns CDR1 MNHNY and CDR2 SVGAGI (reference sequence). The CDR3 bases are TGTGCCAGCAGTCAATCATGGAGATCCGAGCAGTACTTC. Its protein is CASSQSWRSEQYF.

CDR3 in DNA: TGTGCCAGCAGTGAATGTCGCCCGACTAGTTGGACCCAGTACTTC. Translating it yields CASSECRPTSWTQYF. The gene calls are TRBV6-4 and TRBJ2-5; possibly TRBD2 for D (6 bases). CDR1 and CDR2 (germline): MRHNA, SNTAGT. V shed 3 bases and J shed 7 bases, with 18 bases lying between them. CDR3 length: 15 amino acids.

V is TRBV6-5 and J is TRBJ1-6, with D unclear. There are 15 residues in the CDR3. Trimming took off 6 bases at V and 8 bases at J, with 17 bases between the two ends. CDR1 is MNHEY, CDR2 SVGAGI, per germline. CDR3 loop: CASSPAPTEDSPLHF. DNA for the CDR3: TGTGCCAGCAGCCCGGCCCCTACCGAGGATTCACCCCTCCACTTT.